This entry is about one T cell receptor beta chain. Its specificity is not known. Trimming took 9 bases from V and 4 from J, leaving 17 bases between them. CDR3 size: 14 residues. Germline lookup yields CDR1 MDHEN and CDR2 SYDVKM. The data originate from a study of shared clonotypes between healthy human individuals. Turning to the study itself: With ages of 18 to 49, the donors were two women and a few men. Study outcomes and limitations: Researchers sampled only blood; tissue repertoires likely differ.

The assay was immunoSEQ multiplex PCR, and TCRdb's table has in-frame clones only and misses some. Here the sample spans about 510,000 clones, about 95% being singletons. Sequencing was carried out using naive CD4+ T cells sorted from blood. As for subset: CD45RA+ positively selected. This sequence originates from a woman in her twenties or thirties in good health. The J gene is TRBJ2-3, the V gene TRBV28; D possibly corresponds to TRBD1 (6 bases). The CDR3 reads CASTGTPVADTQYF. CDR3 DNA: TGTGCCAGTACAGGGACCCCTGTTGCAGATACGCAGTATTTT.